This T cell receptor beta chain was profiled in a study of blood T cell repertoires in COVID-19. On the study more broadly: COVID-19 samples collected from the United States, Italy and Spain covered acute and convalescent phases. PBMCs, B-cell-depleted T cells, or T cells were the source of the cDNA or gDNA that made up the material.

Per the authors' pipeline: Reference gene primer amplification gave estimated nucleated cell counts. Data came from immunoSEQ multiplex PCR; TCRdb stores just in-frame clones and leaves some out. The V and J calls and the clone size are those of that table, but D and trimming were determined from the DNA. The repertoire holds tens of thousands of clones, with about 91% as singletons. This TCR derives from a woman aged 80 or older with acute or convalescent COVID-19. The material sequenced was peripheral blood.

CDR3 region: CASSTQGSYGYTF. For the CDR3, the DNA is TGTGCCAGCAGTACCCAGGGGTCCTATGGCTACACCTTC. J is TRBJ1-2 and V is TRBV2; D is possibly TRBD1 (6 bases). CDR1 and CDR2 from the germline V gene are SNHLY and FYNNEI. Trimming stripped 5 bases from V and 4 bases from J, with 11 bases between. This CDR3 is 13 amino acids long.